One sample yielded the 5 T cell receptor beta chains listed below, sequenced in a study of OX40 agonist ivuxolimab in advanced cancers. TCRdb keeps only in-frame clones here, not all; method: immunoSEQ multiplex PCR. The data show fewer than 60,000 clones, about 88% seen once. This specimen was CD4+ or CD8+ T cells sorted from blood, taken in a trial of the OX40 agonist ivuxolimab. Receptors originate from an adult with an advanced solid tumor such as melanoma, head and neck, liver or kidney cancer.

This chain uses TRBV7-2 with TRBJ2-1, with D uncertain. Germline V lookup: CDR1 SGHTA, CDR2 FQGNSA. V was pared by 1 base and J by 8 bases, with 6 bases between. CDR3 length equals 12 residues. The CDR3 reads CASSLDSDEQFF. The CDR3 DNA follows: TGTGCCAGCAGCTTAGATAGTGATGAGCAGTTCTTC.

This chain joins TRBV18 and TRBJ2-3, with a tentative D call TRBD1 (5 bases). The V and J ends lost 2 bases and 1 base respectively, with 10 bases between them. This CDR3 has 15 residues. Germline loops: CDR1 KGHSH, CDR2 LQKENI. CDR3 amino acids: CASSPSLGGTDTQYF. In DNA, the CDR3 is TGTGCCAGCTCACCAAGCCTAGGGGGCACAGATACGCAGTATTTT.

The chain joins TRBV7-3 to TRBJ2-3; TRBD2 agrees at 9 bases. J was trimmed by 6 bases and V by 2 bases; bases with no gene match: 9. This CDR3 contains 16 residues. CDR1 is SGHTA and CDR2 is FQGTGA in the germline V gene. CDR3 sequence: CASSLLPSGMGDTQYF. The CDR3 region has the DNA TGTGCCAGCAGCTTACTTCCTAGCGGGATGGGTGATACGCAGTATTTT.

This chain uses TRBV29-1 with TRBJ2-3; 8 bases are a match to TRBD2. Germline-derived CDR1 and CDR2 are SQVTM and ANQGSEA. After removal of 2 bases from V and 2 bases from J, the junction contained 15 bases not matched to a gene. This CDR3 comprises 18 residues. As DNA, the CDR3 is TGCAGCGTTGAAAGGGCGGACGGGAGGGCAGGCTACACAGATACGCAGTATTTT. It codes for CSVERADGRAGYTDTQYF.

The V gene is TRBV7-6, the J gene TRBJ1-6; D is uncertain. V shed 5 bases and J shed 5 bases, with 13 bases lying between them. The CDR3 extends over 15 amino acids. Germline values: CDR1 SGHVS, CDR2 FNYEAQ. CDR3 amino acids: CASSIGRMNNSPLHF. The CDR3 DNA reads as TGTGCCAGCAGCATCGGACGTATGAATAATTCACCCCTCCACTTT.